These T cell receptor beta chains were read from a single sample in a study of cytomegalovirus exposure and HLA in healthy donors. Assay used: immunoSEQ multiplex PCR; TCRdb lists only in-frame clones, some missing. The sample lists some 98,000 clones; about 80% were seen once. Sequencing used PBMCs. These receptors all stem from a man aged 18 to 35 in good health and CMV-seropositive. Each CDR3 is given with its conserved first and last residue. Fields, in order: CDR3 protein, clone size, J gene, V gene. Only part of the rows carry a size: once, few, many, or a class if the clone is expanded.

CDR3: CASSLESGGTPFGAFF; size: -; J: TRBJ1-1; V: TRBV7-2
CDR3: CASSQGGLAGGITNQETQYF; size: -; J: TRBJ2-5; V: TRBV4-1
CDR3: CAWSTGVRLRDTEAFF; size: -; J: TRBJ1-1; V: TRBV30
CDR3: CASSLIFGELFF; size: -; J: TRBJ2-2; V: TRBV7-9
CDR3: CASQRGTGDNYGYTF; size: -; J: TRBJ1-2; V: TRBV28
CDR3: CASRKTGNTEAFF; size: -; J: TRBJ1-1; V: TRBV6-5
CDR3: CASSPLGSQAMGNYEQYF; size: -; J: TRBJ2-7; V: TRBV7-9
CDR3: CASSDSQGADTQYF; size: once; J: TRBJ2-3; V: TRBV6-4
CDR3: CASSPPPGGRIYEQYF; size: -; J: TRBJ2-7; V: TRBV28
CDR3: CASRPTGGNSPLHF; size: -; J: TRBJ1-6; V: TRBV6-1
CDR3: CASSSDRNSPLHF; size: -; J: TRBJ1-6; V: TRBV5-1
CDR3: CASNDRENQPQHF; size: -; J: TRBJ1-5; V: TRBV6-1
CDR3: CAISEPNSAYEQYF; size: -; J: TRBJ2-7; V: TRBV10-3
CDR3: CASSRPLAGTYEQYF; size: -; J: TRBJ2-7; V: TRBV28
CDR3: CASSIDPSHYEQYF; size: few; J: TRBJ2-7; V: TRBV19
CDR3: CASSELRSYEQYF; size: -; J: TRBJ2-7; V: TRBV10-1
CDR3: CASSVETGGANSPLHF; size: -; J: TRBJ1-6; V: TRBV9
CDR3: CATLRQANSGELFF; size: -; J: TRBJ2-2; V: TRBV6-1
CDR3: CASPWGGGATDTQYF; size: -; J: TRBJ2-3; V: TRBV2
CDR3: CASSLPSGTGYGYTF; size: -; J: TRBJ1-2; V: TRBV10-2
CDR3: CATSSGRQASPGGYTF; size: -; J: TRBJ1-2; V: TRBV15
CDR3: CASSPGTGSHSNQPQHF; size: -; J: TRBJ1-5; V: TRBV5-1
CDR3: CASSAGQGANNEQFF; size: -; J: TRBJ2-1; V: TRBV2
CDR3: CAWSVPEEGRGRDGYTF; size: -; J: TRBJ1-2; V: TRBV30
CDR3: CASSLVLWWAGGYTF; size: few; J: TRBJ1-2; V: TRBV5-8
CDR3: CAWSEGGYQPQHF; size: -; J: TRBJ1-5; V: TRBV30
CDR3: CASTSRGYSEAFF; size: -; J: TRBJ1-1; V: TRBV2
CDR3: CASSPGQGGPYEQYF; size: -; J: TRBJ2-7; V: TRBV7-3
CDR3: CASSLGGGQPQHF; size: few; J: TRBJ1-5; V: TRBV7-9
CDR3: CASRVDAASEYNEQFF; size: -; J: TRBJ2-1; V: TRBV5-1
CDR3: CASSQAERGYTF; size: -; J: TRBJ1-2; V: TRBV4-1
CDR3: CASTGLAGGETQYF; size: -; J: TRBJ2-5; V: TRBV2
CDR3: CASSQDLSGGRRQETQYF; size: -; J: TRBJ2-5; V: TRBV4-2
CDR3: CASSPVAGGSYEQYF; size: -; J: TRBJ2-7; V: TRBV18
CDR3: CASSEDISNQPQHF; size: -; J: TRBJ1-5; V: TRBV6-1
CDR3: CASSPRGPGANYGYTF; size: few; J: TRBJ1-2; V: TRBV5-1
CDR3: CAPEGYTF; size: -; J: TRBJ1-2; V: TRBV27
CDR3: CASSPGTEYNSPLHF; size: -; J: TRBJ1-6; V: TRBV7-8
CDR3: CASNMGPSTYNEQFF; size: -; J: TRBJ2-1; V: TRBV27
CDR3: CASSPTRLVWQFF; size: -; J: TRBJ2-1; V: TRBV28
CDR3: CASRLDRGPSPLHF; size: -; J: TRBJ1-6; V: TRBV19
CDR3: CASRGQQPNQPQHF; size: -; J: TRBJ1-5; V: TRBV19
CDR3: CASSRQGGNQPQHF; size: -; J: TRBJ1-5; V: TRBV19
CDR3: CTSSRHSHRDRATRAYEQYF; size: -; J: TRBJ2-7; V: TRBV1
CDR3: CASSLGTRGETQYF; size: -; J: TRBJ2-5; V: TRBV5-1
CDR3: CASTPYSTGGYGYTF; size: once; J: TRBJ1-2; V: TRBV28
CDR3: CASSELAGDKNIQYF; size: few; J: TRBJ2-4; V: TRBV10-2
CDR3: CASGLGLAGGREQFF; size: -; J: TRBJ2-1; V: TRBV12-5
CDR3: CASRQGTGSIDEQYF; size: few; J: TRBJ2-7; V: TRBV12-2